A selection of T cell receptor beta chains follows, all from one sample in a study of control samples from healthy donors and cancer patients. Some clones are missing from TCRdb's copy, which holds only in-frame ones; the method was immunoSEQ multiplex PCR. The table has around 94,000 clones, 90% to 95% seen once. The specimen was blood. The receptors come from a woman aged 18-29 years in good health. Both conserved end residues are part of each CDR3. D genes are given only for firm matches. The size entry is marked missing in some rows and otherwise reads once, few, many or a size class.

clone size,V gene,D gene,J gene,CDR3 protein,CDR3 DNA
.,TRBV7-6,TRBD1,TRBJ2-7,CASSYPSGTGSYEQYF,TGTGCCAGCAGCTACCCTTCCGGGACAGGGTCCTACGAGCAGTACTTC
.,TRBV30,TRBD2,TRBJ2-2,CAWSDTGLATGELFF,TGTGCCTGGAGTGATACGGGACTAGCCACCGGGGAGCTGTTTTTT
.,TRBV7-3,.,TRBJ2-1,CASSLRGSHYNEQFF,TGTGCCAGCAGCTTAAGGGGATCCCACTACAATGAGCAGTTCTTC
once,TRBV18,.,TRBJ2-5,CASSQGLETQYF,TGTGCCAGCTCACAAGGGCTAGAGACCCAGTACTTC
.,TRBV12-3/TRBV12-4,.,TRBJ1-1,CASSSRRAGEAFF,TGTGCCAGCAGTTCCCGCAGGGCGGGGGAAGCTTTCTTT
.,TRBV27,TRBD1,TRBJ1-6,CASTKGTGVRNSPLHF,TGTGCCAGCACCAAAGGGACAGGGGTGCGGAATTCACCCCTCCACTTT
.,TRBV9,TRBD1,TRBJ2-7,CASSVSFGTVYF,TGTGCCAGCAGCGTCTCTTTCGGGACAGTGTACTTC
.,TRBV18,.,TRBJ2-2,CASSRDTSNTGELFF,TGTGCCAGCTCACGGGACACCTCGAACACCGGGGAGCTGTTTTTT
.,TRBV6-5,TRBD2,TRBJ2-5,CASSLLAGGETQYF,TGTGCCAGCAGTCTACTAGCGGGAGGAGAGACCCAGTACTTC
.,TRBV19,.,TRBJ2-1,CASSSKPYNEQFF,TGTGCCAGTAGTTCAAAGCCCTACAATGAGCAGTTCTTC
once,TRBV11-2,.,TRBJ1-1,CASRLDTEAFF,TGTGCCAGCCGACTAGACACTGAAGCTTTCTTT
once,TRBV19,TRBD2,TRBJ2-7,CASSQLAGDHEQYF,TGTGCCAGTAGCCAACTAGCGGGAGACCACGAGCAGTACTTC
.,TRBV29-1,.,TRBJ1-1,CSVAGIEAFF,TGCAGCGTTGCCGGAATAGAAGCTTTCTTT
.,TRBV29-1,.,TRBJ2-1,CSSRGTYYNEQFF,TGCAGCTCAAGGGGGACTTACTACAATGAGCAGTTCTTC
once,TRBV3-1/TRBV3-2,.,TRBJ2-3,CASSQQPKSPAGAPTDTQYF,TGTGCCAGCAGCCAACAACCCAAGTCGCCCGCGGGGGCCCCTACAGATACGCAGTATTTT
.,TRBV7-9,.,TRBJ2-7,CASSLVGYEQYF,TGTGCCAGCAGCTTAGTCGGCTACGAGCAGTACTTC
.,TRBV11-3,TRBD1,TRBJ1-3,CASTGPTGDTIYF,TGTGCCAGCACCGGACCTACAGGGGACACCATATATTTT
once,TRBV9,.,TRBJ2-7,CASSAGAHHLYEQYF,TGTGCCAGCAGCGCCGGGGCTCATCACCTCTACGAGCAGTACTTC
once,TRBV10-3,.,TRBJ2-3,CAISPGSGDTQYF,TGTGCCATCAGCCCGGGCAGCGGAGATACGCAGTATTTT
.,TRBV28,.,TRBJ1-4,CASFGHRNEKLFF,TGTGCCAGCTTTGGACACCGAAATGAAAAACTGTTTTTT
.,TRBV6-2/TRBV6-3,.,TRBJ1-2,CASSPYAVFDRAVYGYTF,TGTGCCAGCAGTCCATACGCTGTTTTCGACCGAGCCGTCTATGGCTACACCTTC
.,TRBV27,TRBD1,TRBJ1-1,CATSGQGVLGAFF,TGTGCCACCTCGGGACAGGGCGTCCTCGGAGCTTTCTTT
.,TRBV29-1,TRBD1,TRBJ2-1,CSVEDRGGYEQFF,TGCAGCGTTGAGGACAGGGGAGGCTATGAGCAGTTCTTC
.,TRBV19,.,TRBJ2-4,CASSIGRLGDIQYF,TGTGCCAGTAGTATAGGCCGTCTAGGGGACATTCAGTACTTC
few,TRBV18,TRBD1,TRBJ1-6,CASTRDRINSPLHF,TGTGCCAGCACGAGGGACAGAATTAATTCACCCCTCCACTTT
.,TRBV5-5,TRBD2,TRBJ2-7,CASSYRLAGGVDEQYF,TGTGCCAGCAGCTACCGACTAGCGGGAGGTGTAGACGAGCAGTACTTC
.,TRBV2,.,TRBJ2-7,CASKAVGHEQYF,TGTGCCAGCAAAGCGGTAGGTCACGAGCAGTACTTC
.,TRBV19,TRBD2,TRBJ2-1,CASSIVLAGTNEQFF,TGTGCCAGTAGTATAGTTCTAGCGGGGACAAATGAGCAGTTCTTC
.,TRBV30,TRBD1,TRBJ1-6,CAWSTGVGDSPLHF,TGTGCCTGGAGTACAGGGGTAGGTGATTCACCCCTCCACTTT
.,TRBV19,TRBD1,TRBJ1-4,CASSPTGRGEKLFF,TGTGCCAGTAGTCCGACAGGGAGGGGTGAAAAACTGTTTTTT
.,TRBV6-5,.,TRBJ2-7,CASGVGRRQSYEQYF,TGTGCCAGCGGAGTAGGGAGGCGTCAGTCCTACGAGCAGTACTTC
.,TRBV3-1/TRBV3-2,.,TRBJ1-3,CASSLLPDGSSGNTIYF,TGTGCCAGCAGCCTCCTCCCGGACGGGAGCTCTGGAAACACCATATATTTT
.,TRBV19,TRBD1,TRBJ1-5,CASTLRDRGFYSNQPQHF,TGTGCCAGTACCCTCCGGGACAGGGGATTCTATAGCAATCAGCCCCAGCATTTT
.,TRBV2,.,TRBJ2-5,CASSEAGMETQYF,TGTGCCAGCAGTGAAGCAGGGATGGAGACCCAGTACTTC
.,TRBV6-1,.,TRBJ1-5,CASSEFAGPISNQPQHF,TGTGCCAGCAGTGAATTTGCAGGACCGATTAGCAATCAGCCCCAGCATTTT
.,TRBV18,TRBD2,TRBJ2-1,CASSPSGSLNEQFF,TGTGCCAGCTCACCTAGCGGGAGCCTCAATGAGCAGTTCTTC
.,TRBV5-1,TRBD2,TRBJ2-5,CASSPERGGPRETQYF,TGCGCCAGCAGCCCGGAGCGGGGGGGCCCTCGGGAGACCCAGTACTTC
.,TRBV4-2,TRBD1,TRBJ1-5,CASSRYDRVNQPQHF,TGTGCCAGCAGCCGCTACGACAGGGTAAATCAGCCCCAGCATTTT
.,TRBV28,.,TRBJ1-5,CASSYSNQPQHF,TGTGCCAGCAGTTATAGCAATCAGCCCCAGCATTTT
.,TRBV4-3,TRBD2,TRBJ2-3,CASSHELAGRGPDTQYF,TGCGCCAGCAGCCATGAACTAGCGGGGAGAGGCCCAGATACGCAGTATTTT
.,TRBV5-1,TRBD1,TRBJ2-7,CASSWDRGTYEQYF,TGCGCCAGCAGCTGGGACAGGGGGACCTACGAGCAGTACTTC
.,TRBV4-2,TRBD1,TRBJ1-2,CASSQEVIDRGGYTF,TGTGCCAGCAGCCAAGAAGTTATAGACAGGGGTGGCTACACCTTC
.,TRBV4-3,.,TRBJ2-1,CASSQDVGVRNEQFF,TGCGCCAGCAGCCAAGATGTGGGAGTTCGGAATGAGCAGTTCTTC
.,TRBV5-1,TRBD1,TRBJ2-3,CASSQGQGGSDTQYF,TGCGCCAGCAGCCAGGGACAGGGGGGATCAGATACGCAGTATTTT
.,TRBV7-8,TRBD2,TRBJ2-2,CARPLAGGHTGELFF,TGTGCCCGGCCCCTAGCGGGAGGCCACACCGGGGAGCTGTTTTTT
.,TRBV7-3,.,TRBJ2-7,CASSLKAASTYEQYF,TGTGCCAGCAGCTTAAAGGCGGCCTCAACCTACGAGCAGTACTTC
.,TRBV10-3,TRBD1,TRBJ1-2,CAIGINRGPYGYTF,TGTGCCATCGGGATTAACAGGGGCCCCTATGGCTACACCTTC
.,TRBV11-3,.,TRBJ1-1,CASSPGRANTEAFF,TGTGCCAGCAGCCCAGGACGGGCGAACACTGAAGCTTTCTTT
.,TRBV27,.,TRBJ1-2,CASSTRDGYGYTF,TGTGCCAGCAGTACCCGGGACGGCTATGGCTACACCTTC
.,TRBV24-1,.,TRBJ2-1,CATSDLRAPEGYNEQFF,TGTGCCACCAGTGATTTGCGGGCCCCAGAGGGTTACAATGAGCAGTTCTTC
.,TRBV7-6,TRBD1,TRBJ1-1,CASSFFVGTGGLGTEAFF,TGTGCCAGCAGCTTCTTCGTTGGGACAGGGGGTCTGGGCACTGAAGCTTTCTTT
.,TRBV14,TRBD1,TRBJ1-1,CASSPPDRVFAFF,TGTGCCAGCAGTCCACCGGACAGGGTATTTGCTTTCTTT
.,TRBV7-9,TRBD1,TRBJ1-2,CASSRPGQSNYGYTF,TGTGCCAGCAGCCGTCCGGGACAGAGTAACTATGGCTACACCTTC
.,TRBV5-4,.,TRBJ1-1,CASSVDWAEAFF,TGTGCCAGCAGCGTTGACTGGGCTGAAGCTTTCTTT
.,TRBV3-1/TRBV3-2,.,TRBJ1-6,CASSQWWVYNSPLHF,TGTGCCAGCAGCCAATGGTGGGTTTATAATTCACCCCTCCACTTT